This T cell receptor beta chain was obtained from a study of T cell responses to AZD1222 COVID-19 vaccine. The method was immunoSEQ multiplex PCR; TCRdb's version includes in-frame clones alone and lacks a portion of them. The sample lists around 120,000 clones; about 92% were seen once. Germline V gives CDR1 SEHNR, CDR2 FQNEAQ (reference sequence). The CDR3 sequence is 12 residues long. V dropped 11 bases and J dropped 2; count of bases not matched to a gene: 2. The sample consisted of peripheral blood, taken on day 0 of AZD1222 vaccination. The chain is built from TRBV7-9 and TRBJ2-4; 8 nucleotides agree with TRBD1. The TCR was taken from an adult in good health. As DNA, the CDR3 is TGTGCCGGACAGGGATCCAAAAACATTCAGTACTTC. The encoded protein is CAGQGSKNIQYF.